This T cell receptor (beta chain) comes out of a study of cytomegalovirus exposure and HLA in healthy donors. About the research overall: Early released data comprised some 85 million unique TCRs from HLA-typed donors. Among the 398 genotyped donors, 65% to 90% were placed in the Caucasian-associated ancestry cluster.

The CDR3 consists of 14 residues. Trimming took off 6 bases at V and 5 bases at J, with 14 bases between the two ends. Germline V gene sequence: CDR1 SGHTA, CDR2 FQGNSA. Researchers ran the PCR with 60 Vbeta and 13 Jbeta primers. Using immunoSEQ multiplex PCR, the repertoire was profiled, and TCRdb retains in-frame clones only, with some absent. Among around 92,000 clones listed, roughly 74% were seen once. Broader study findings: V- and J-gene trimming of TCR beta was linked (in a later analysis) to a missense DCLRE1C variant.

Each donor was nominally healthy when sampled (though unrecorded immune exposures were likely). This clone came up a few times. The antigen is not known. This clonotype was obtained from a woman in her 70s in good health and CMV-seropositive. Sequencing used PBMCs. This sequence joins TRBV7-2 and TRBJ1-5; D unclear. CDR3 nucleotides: TGTGCCAGCAGTTCCGACACCACCTATCAGCCCCAGCATTTT. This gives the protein CASSSDTTYQPQHF.